This T cell receptor (beta chain) was identified during a study of T cell changes during pregnancy in multiple sclerosis. Only in-frame clones appear in the TCRdb table, and some are missing; sequencing was by immunoSEQ multiplex PCR. The table includes some 45,000 clones, roughly 94% detected once. Germline values: CDR1 SGDLS, CDR2 YYNGEE. Trimming left V 6 bases short and J 3 bases short, with 12 bases between. This CDR3 spans 14 amino acids. This clonotype was obtained from a female donor with multiple sclerosis, enrolled in a pregnancy study. Sequenced here: CD8+ T cells from peripheral blood mononuclear cells, sampled in the first trimester of pregnancy. V is TRBV9 and J is TRBJ1-4; possibly TRBD1 for D (6 bases). DNA for the CDR3: TGTGCCAGCAACCAAGGGGGACCTAATGAAAAACTGTTTTTT. The encoded protein is CASNQGGPNEKLFF. Based on the CDR3 plus reference TRBV9 and TRBJ1-4, the full variable domain is DSGVTQTPKHLITATGQRVTLRCSPRSGDLSVYWYQQSLDQGLQFLIQYYNGEERAKGNILERFSAQQFPDLHSELNLSSLELGDSALYFCASNQGGPNEKLFFGSGTQLSVL.